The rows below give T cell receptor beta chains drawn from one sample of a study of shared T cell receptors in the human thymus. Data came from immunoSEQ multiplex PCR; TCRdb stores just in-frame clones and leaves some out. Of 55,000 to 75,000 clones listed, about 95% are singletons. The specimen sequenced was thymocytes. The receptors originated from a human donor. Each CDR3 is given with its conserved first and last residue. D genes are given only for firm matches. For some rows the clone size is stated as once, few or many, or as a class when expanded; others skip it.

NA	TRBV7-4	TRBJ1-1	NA	TGTGCCAGCAGCCCTCGCGAGACTGAAGCTTTCTTT	CASSPRETEAFF
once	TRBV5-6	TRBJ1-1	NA	TGTGCCAGCAGGCCATACAGGGAATATACTGAAGCTTTCTTT	CASRPYREYTEAFF
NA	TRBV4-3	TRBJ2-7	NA	TGCGCCAGCAGCCAAGATCTCTCAGGGGACTACGAGCAGTACTTC	CASSQDLSGDYEQYF
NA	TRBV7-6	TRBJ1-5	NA	TGTGCCAGCAGCTTGGGCTACGGGGGGGATCAGCCCCAGCATTTT	CASSLGYGGDQPQHF
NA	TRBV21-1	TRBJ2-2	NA	TGTGCCAGCAGCAACCGGTCTCAAACCGGGGAGCTGTTTTTT	CASSNRSQTGELFF
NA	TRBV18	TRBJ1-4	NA	TGTGCCAGCTCACCAGGGACTCATGAAAAACTGTTTTTT	CASSPGTHEKLFF
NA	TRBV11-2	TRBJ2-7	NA	TGTGCCAGCAGCTCCGCTACATTACCTCTGAGGTCCTACGAGCAGTACTTC	CASSSATLPLRSYEQYF
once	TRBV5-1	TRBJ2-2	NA	TGCGCCAGCAGCTTGGATGCGCGGAAGAACACCGGGGAGCTGTTTTTT	CASSLDARKNTGELFF
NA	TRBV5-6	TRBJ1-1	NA	TGTGCCAGCAGCTTGGTTTGGAGAGGGCCGAACACTGAAGCTTTCTTT	CASSLVWRGPNTEAFF
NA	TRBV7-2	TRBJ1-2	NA	TGTGCCAGCAGCAAAACCCGGCTAGGTGGGGCTGGCTACACCTTC	CASSKTRLGGAGYTF
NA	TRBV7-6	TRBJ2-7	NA	TGTGCCAGCAGTCGTACACCGGGGGCGGGATGCGGGCAGTACTTC	CASSRTPGAGCGQYF
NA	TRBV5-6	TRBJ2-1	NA	TGTGCCAGCAGCCCATCCGGTGGAGGGGGACCTGGGGTATACAATGAGCAGTTCTTC	CASSPSGGGGPGVYNEQFF
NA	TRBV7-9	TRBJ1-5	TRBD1	TGTGCCAGCAGCGAGGACAGGGGGTATGCAAGTGATCAGCCCCAGCATTTT	CASSEDRGYASDQPQHF
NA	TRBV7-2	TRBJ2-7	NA	TGTGCCAGCAGCCTACTGCAGGGTTCCCGCTACGAGCAGTACTTC	CASSLLQGSRYEQYF
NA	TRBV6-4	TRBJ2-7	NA	TGTGCCAGCACTTTTCCAGACCCGGGCGAGCAGTACTTC	CASTFPDPGEQYF
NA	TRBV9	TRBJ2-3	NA	TGTGCCAGCAGCTATAGCCCCCTAGTAAGATTAATGGATACGCAGTATTTT	CASSYSPLVRLMDTQYF
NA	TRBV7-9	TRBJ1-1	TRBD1	TGTGCCAGCAGCCCGAGGGACAGGGGTGCTTCTCTGAACACTGAAGCTTTCTTT	CASSPRDRGASLNTEAFF
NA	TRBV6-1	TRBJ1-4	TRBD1	TGTGCCAGCAGTGAAGCGGGGCCGGGACAGGGGAATGAAAAACTGTTTTTT	CASSEAGPGQGNEKLFF
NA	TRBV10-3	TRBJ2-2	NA	TGTGCCATCAGTCCTCCAGGCGCGAACACCGGGGAGCTGTTTTTT	CAISPPGANTGELFF
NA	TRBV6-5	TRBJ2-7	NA	TGTGCCAGCAGTTACTCTGGGGACGAGCAGTACTTC	CASSYSGDEQYF
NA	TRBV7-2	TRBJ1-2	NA	TGTGCCAGCAGCTTAGAAAGGATATATGGCTACACCTTC	CASSLERIYGYTF
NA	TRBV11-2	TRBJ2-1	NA	TGTGCCAGCAGCTTGACCCCCAATGAGCAGTTCTTC	CASSLTPNEQFF
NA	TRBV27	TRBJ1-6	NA	TGTGCCAGCAGTTCCAGACTGGGAGATAACCCTTGGCTGCAGAGCTCCTATAATTCACCCCTCCACTTT	CASSSRLGDNPWLQSSYNSPLHF
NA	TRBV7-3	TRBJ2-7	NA	TGTGCCAGCAGCTTTAATGGATACGTAGGCGAGCAGTACTTC	CASSFNGYVGEQYF
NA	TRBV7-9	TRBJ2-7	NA	TGTGCCAGCAGCTTACCCACAGAGTACGGGTCCTACGAGCAGTACTTC	CASSLPTEYGSYEQYF
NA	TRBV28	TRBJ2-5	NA	TGTGCCAGCAGTGTCGTCAGGATAATAGGGTTGTGCCAAGAGACCCAGTACTTC	CASSVVRIIGLCQETQYF
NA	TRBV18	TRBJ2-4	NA	TGTGCCAGCTCATTGACACCCGGAGCCAAAAACATTCAGTACTTC	CASSLTPGAKNIQYF
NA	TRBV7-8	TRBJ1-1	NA	TGTGCCAGCAGCTTTACGACAGGTGAAGCTTTCTTT	CASSFTTGEAFF
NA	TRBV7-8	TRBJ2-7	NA	TGTGCCAGCAGCGGGGACGGACCCTTCCCCCTAACCTACGAGCAGTACTTC	CASSGDGPFPLTYEQYF
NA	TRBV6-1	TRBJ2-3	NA	TGTGCCAGCAGTGAAGCGCCGGCCGGCACAGATACGCAGTATTTT	CASSEAPAGTDTQYF
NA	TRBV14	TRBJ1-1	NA	TGTGCCAGCAGCCGGCACCTGAACACTGAAGCTTTCTTT	CASSRHLNTEAFF
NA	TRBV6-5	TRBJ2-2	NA	TGTGCCAGCACCTCACTGGGGGGAGTCACCGGGGAGCTGTTTTTT	CASTSLGGVTGELFF
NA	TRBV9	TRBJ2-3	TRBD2	TGTGCCAGCAGCGTAGACGGCGGAACGACTAGCGGGGGGTTAACAGATACGCAGTATTTT	CASSVDGGTTSGGLTDTQYF
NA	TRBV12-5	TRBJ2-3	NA	TGTGCTAGTGGTTTGGGCCCAGGGCCCACAGATACGCAGTATTTT	CASGLGPGPTDTQYF
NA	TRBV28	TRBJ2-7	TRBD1	TGTGCCAGCAGTTTAAACCCTCAGGAGAGGGGGCCGGTGGGCTACGAGCAGTACTTC	CASSLNPQERGPVGYEQYF
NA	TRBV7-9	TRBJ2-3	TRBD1	TGTGCCAGCAGCGGCCGGGACAGCCACACAGATACGCAGTATTTT	CASSGRDSHTDTQYF
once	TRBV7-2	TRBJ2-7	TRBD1	TGTGCCAGCAGCTTCGGGACAGGCGATAGAGTTTCCTACGAGCAGTACTTC	CASSFGTGDRVSYEQYF
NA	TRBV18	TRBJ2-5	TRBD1	TGTGCCAGCTCACCTTTTTCTGGACAGGGATCGCAAGAGACCCAGTACTTC	CASSPFSGQGSQETQYF
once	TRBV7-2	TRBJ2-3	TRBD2	TGTGCCAGCAGCTTAATGGGGACTAGCGGCTCAGATACGCAGTATTTT	CASSLMGTSGSDTQYF
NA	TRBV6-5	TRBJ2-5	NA	TGTGCCAGCAGGAAACTGCTCCCCCAAGAGACCCAGTACTTC	CASRKLLPQETQYF
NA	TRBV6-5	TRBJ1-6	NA	TGTGCCAGCAGTTCCCCAGGGACCAATAATTCACCCCTCCACTTT	CASSSPGTNNSPLHF
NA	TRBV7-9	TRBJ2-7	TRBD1	TGTGCCAGCAGCTTAGCTTCCGGGACAGGTTCACCCTTAGGGCAGTACTTC	CASSLASGTGSPLGQYF
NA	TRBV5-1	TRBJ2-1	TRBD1	TGCGCCAGCAGCTTATTCGGACAGGGGGCGAGGAATGAGCAGTTCTTC	CASSLFGQGARNEQFF
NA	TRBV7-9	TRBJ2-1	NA	TGTGCCAGCAGCTTTTCCGGGACGGCCTACAAGAATGAGCAGTTCTTC	CASSFSGTAYKNEQFF